The 10 T cell receptor beta chains reported below all come from one sample, sequenced in a study of T cell responses to AZD1222 COVID-19 vaccine. Produced via immunoSEQ multiplex PCR; TCRdb's table is partial and in-frame only. The profile shows roughly 100,000 clones, roughly nine tenths of them singletons. This sample comprised peripheral blood, obtained 28 days after the second AZD1222 dose. The origin of the receptors is an adult who received the AZD1222 COVID-19 vaccine.

This clone has just one count. The rearrangement uses TRBV28 and TRBJ2-6; no clear D gene. Germline-derived CDR1 and CDR2 are MDHEN and SYDVKM. The CDR3 consists of 15 residues. Trimming shortened V by 6 bases and J by 2 bases, and 11 bases separated the two germline ends. In DNA form, the CDR3 reads TGTGCCAGCAGGACACAATCAGCTGGGGCCAACGTCCTGACTTTC. Translation gives CASRTQSAGANVLTF.

V and J are TRBV5-4 and TRBJ2-7; D gene uncertain. This CDR3 is built from 13 residues. The germline V gene has CDR1 SGHNT and CDR2 YYREEE (reference sequence). The germline V and J ends were trimmed by 4 bases and 5 bases, with 13 bases remaining between them. CDR3: CASSRTDIHEQYF. CDR3 nucleotides: TGTGCCAGCAGCAGGACCGACATTCACGAGCAGTACTTC.

Only one count was recorded for this clone. The V call is TRBV6-1, the J call TRBJ2-6; 12 nucleotides match TRBD1. The length of the CDR3 is 19 residues. The germline CDR1 and CDR2 sequences are MNHNS and SASEGT. Losses at the gene ends were 3 bases for V and 3 bases for J; bases not matched to a gene: 9. CDR3 protein: CASSDPRDRGLSGANVLTF. CDR3 in DNA: TGTGCCAGCAGTGACCCCCGGGACAGGGGGCTAAGTGGGGCCAACGTCCTGACTTTC.

In regard to this clone: Other nucleotide sequences from this sample produce the same CDR3. The chain carries TRBV7-3 and TRBJ2-7; D not resolved. Germline V gives CDR1 SGHTA, CDR2 FQGTGA. With 0 bases removed from V and 0 bases from J, the gap between germline ends came to 6 bases. This CDR3 region has 14 residues. In DNA form, the CDR3 reads TGTGCCAGCAGCTTAACCGGGCCCTCCTACGAGCAGTACTTC. Encoded protein: CASSLTGPSYEQYF.

This chain connects TRBV5-1 to TRBJ2-7, with D tentatively TRBD1 (6 bases). Looked up from germline, CDR1 is SGHRS and CDR2 is YFSETQ. The CDR3 loop spans 14 amino acids. V was trimmed by 0 bases and J by 3 bases, leaving 10 bases between them. CDR3 sequence: CASSLVRGSYEQYF. Written as DNA, the CDR3 is TGCGCCAGCAGCTTGGTTAGGGGGAGCTACGAGCAGTACTTC.

The chain recombines TRBV29-1 with TRBJ1-1; tentative D call: TRBD1 (5 bases). This CDR3 region has 13 residues. Germline loops: CDR1 SQVTM, CDR2 ANQGSEA. Trimming stripped 4 bases from V and 1 base from J, with 10 bases between. The CDR3 DNA sequence: TGCAGCGTTGGTCGGCAGGGGAACACTGAAGCTTTCTTT. This gives the protein CSVGRQGNTEAFF.

The chain carries TRBV7-9 and TRBJ1-4; 8 bases map to TRBD1. The ends lost 6 bases at V and 2 bases at J; junction bases unmatched: 2. The CDR3 consists of 14 residues. Germline lookup yields CDR1 SEHNR and CDR2 FQNEAQ (reference sequence). The CDR3 reads CASRSGGTNEKLFF. The CDR3 DNA sequence: TGTGCCAGCAGATCAGGGGGCACTAATGAAAAACTGTTTTTT.

The V and J genes are TRBV18 and TRBJ2-7, with D possibly TRBD2 on 6 matching bases. V lost 4 bases and J lost 2, with 18 bases in between. The CDR3 has 16 amino acids. Germline values: CDR1 KGHSH, CDR2 LQKENI. The CDR3: CASSRISRGATYEQYF. Written as DNA, the CDR3 is TGTGCCAGCTCACGTATTTCCCGCGGGGCCACCTACGAGCAGTACTTC.

V gene TRBV7-9 combines with J gene TRBJ1-5; the D gene is possibly TRBD1 (5 bases). Per germline, CDR1 SEHNR and CDR2 FQNEAQ (reference sequence). This CDR3 spans 16 amino acids. V lost 5 bases, J lost 0 bases, and 14 bases lay in between. As DNA, the CDR3 is TGTGCCAGCAGCCCAGGGCGGGATTTTAGCAATCAGCCCCAGCATTTT. Translation gives CASSPGRDFSNQPQHF.

V is TRBV24-1 and J is TRBJ2-3; 9 bases are a match to TRBD1. After removal of 9 bases from V and 2 bases from J, the junction contained 5 bases not matched to a gene. This CDR3 region has 14 residues. From germline, CDR1 is KGHDR and CDR2 SFDVKD. As DNA, the CDR3 is TGTGCCACCTCGGGACAGGGTAACACAGATACGCAGTATTTT. Translated, it gives CATSGQGNTDTQYF.